The 3 T cell receptor beta chains reported below all come from one sample, sequenced in a study of beta chain features in type 1 diabetes. The study, taken as a whole, reports: Shortening of TCRB CDR3s, moderate but significant, appeared in all four CD4+ subsets of Type 1 diabetes patients.

The whole isolated RNA underwent reverse transcription, so sequencing captured expressed TCRB transcripts. Sequenced by immunoSEQ multiplex PCR; TCRdb stores in-frame clones only, minus some. The repertoire holds 640,000 or so clones, with roughly 13% as singletons. These receptors are not linked to any known antigen. The specimen was naive CD4+ T cells from blood. The source of these receptors is a man aged 18 to 30 with type 1 diabetes.

The chain uses TRBV18 and TRBJ1-2; unclear D gene. Germline-derived CDR1 and CDR2 are KGHSH and LQKENI. The CDR3 totals 14 residues. V lost 2 bases and J lost 5, with 12 bases in between. CDR3 bases: TGTGCCAGCTCACCAGGTAGCGAGGTTTATGGCTACACCTTC. Translated, it gives CASSPGSEVYGYTF.

Only a few counts were recorded for this clone. The chain combines TRBV2 with TRBJ2-7; 7 bases agree with TRBD1. V lost 6 bases, J lost 2 bases, and 10 bases stayed unmatched. The germline CDR1 and CDR2 sequences are SNHLY and FYNNEI. This CDR3 has 15 residues. In nucleotides, the CDR3 is TGTGCCAGCAGCGGGGACAGCAACAGGGCCTACGAGCAGTACTTC. Protein product: CASSGDSNRAYEQYF.

This clone was observed a few times. The chain carries TRBV6-5 and TRBJ1-1; tentatively, D is TRBD1 (6 bases). CDR3 length equals 14 residues. CDR1 and CDR2 (germline): MNHEY, SVGAGI. V was shortened by 0 bases and J by 5 bases, with 10 bases between the two germline ends. As DNA, the CDR3 is TGTGCCAGCAGTTACTCGAGGGGGGAGACTGAAGCTTTCTTT. Translating it yields CASSYSRGETEAFF.